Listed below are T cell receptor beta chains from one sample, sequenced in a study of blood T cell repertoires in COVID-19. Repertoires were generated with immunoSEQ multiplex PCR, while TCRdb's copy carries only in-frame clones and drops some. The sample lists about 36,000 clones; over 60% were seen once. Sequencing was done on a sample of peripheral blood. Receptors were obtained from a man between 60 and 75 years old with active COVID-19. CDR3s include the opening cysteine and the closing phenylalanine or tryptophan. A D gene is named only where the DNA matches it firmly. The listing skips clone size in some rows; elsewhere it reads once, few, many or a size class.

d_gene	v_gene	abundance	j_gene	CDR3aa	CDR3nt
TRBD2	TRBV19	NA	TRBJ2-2	CASTFRLAGGTGELFF	TGTGCCAGTACCTTCCGGCTAGCGGGGGGCACCGGGGAGCTGTTTTTT
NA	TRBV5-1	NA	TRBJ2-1	CASSLAQNEQFF	TGCGCCAGCAGCTTGGCTCAGAATGAGCAGTTCTTC
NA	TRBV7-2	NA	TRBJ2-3	CASSGQGTDTQYF	TGTGCCAGCAGCGGCCAGGGCACAGATACGCAGTATTTT
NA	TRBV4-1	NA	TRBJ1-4	CASSQLPPGATNEKLFF	TGCGCCAGCAGCCAACTGCCCCCAGGGGCAACTAATGAAAAACTGTTTTTT
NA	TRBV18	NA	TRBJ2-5	CASSPRGQETQYF	TGTGCCAGCTCACCTAGGGGACAAGAGACCCAGTACTTC
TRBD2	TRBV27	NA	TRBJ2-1	CASSLLAGGPGAYNEQFF	TGTGCCAGCAGTTTACTAGCGGGGGGCCCGGGGGCCTACAATGAGCAGTTCTTC
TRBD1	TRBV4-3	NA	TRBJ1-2	CASSQETGALLANYGYTF	TGCGCCAGCAGCCAAGAAACAGGGGCCCTCCTAGCTAACTATGGCTACACCTTC
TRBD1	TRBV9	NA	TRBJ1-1	CASSVGQGTEAFF	TGTGCCAGCAGCGTAGGACAGGGGACTGAAGCTTTCTTT
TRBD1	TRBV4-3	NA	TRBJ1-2	CASSPDGTGMLGYTF	TGCGCCAGCAGCCCTGACGGGACAGGGATGTTAGGCTACACCTTC
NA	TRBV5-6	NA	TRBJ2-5	CASSHPLRGLPQETQYF	TGTGCCAGCAGTCATCCGTTGCGGGGTTTACCTCAAGAGACCCAGTACTTC
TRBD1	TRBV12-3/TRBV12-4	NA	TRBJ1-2	CASRGTGSGYTF	TGTGCCAGCAGAGGGACAGGGAGCGGCTACACCTTC
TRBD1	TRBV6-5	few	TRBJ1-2	CASSSLGQGVYGYTF	TGTGCCAGCAGTTCCCTGGGACAGGGGGTCTATGGCTACACCTTC
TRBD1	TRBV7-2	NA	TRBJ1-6	CASSQGTGGRSPLHF	TGTGCCAGCAGCCAGGGGACAGGGGGCAGATCACCCCTCCACTTT
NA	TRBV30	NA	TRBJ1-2	CAWSQGGNYGYTF	TGTGCCTGGAGTCAAGGGGGTAACTATGGCTACACCTTC
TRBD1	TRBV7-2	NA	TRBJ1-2	CASSSPSGTGARGGYGYTF	TGTGCCAGCAGCTCCCCCTCGGGGACAGGGGCCCGCGGTGGCTATGGCTACACCTTC
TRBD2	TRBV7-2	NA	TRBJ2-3	CASSPRLAGGDTQYF	TGTGCCAGCAGCCCCCGACTAGCGGGAGGGGATACGCAGTATTTT
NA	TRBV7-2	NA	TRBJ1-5	CASSPSERGRNQPQHF	TGTGCCAGCAGCCCCTCGGAAAGGGGAAGGAATCAGCCCCAGCATTTT
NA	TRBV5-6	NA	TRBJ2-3	CASSLGLTSTDTQYF	TGTGCCAGCAGCTTGGGCCTAACTTCCACAGATACGCAGTATTTT
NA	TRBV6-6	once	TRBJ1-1	CASTSGAFF	TGTGCCAGCACTTCCGGGGCTTTCTTT
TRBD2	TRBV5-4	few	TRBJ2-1	CASSSPGGGEQFF	TGTGCCAGCAGCTCCCCGGGAGGAGGGGAGCAGTTCTTC
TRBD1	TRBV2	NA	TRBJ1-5	CASSLRDRGEPQHF	TGTGCCAGCAGCCTCCGGGACAGAGGGGAGCCCCAGCATTTT
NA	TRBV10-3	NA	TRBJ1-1	CAINRVAGAEAFF	TGTGCCATTAACAGGGTGGCCGGCGCTGAAGCTTTCTTT
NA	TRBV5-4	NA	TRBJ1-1	CASSLDTNTEAFF	TGTGCCAGCAGCCTGGACACGAACACTGAAGCTTTCTTT
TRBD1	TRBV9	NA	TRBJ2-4	CASSVAGTGGSIQYF	TGTGCCAGCAGCGTAGCTGGGACAGGGGGAAGCATTCAGTACTTC
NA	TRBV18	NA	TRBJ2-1	CASSALLGQSKEQFF	TGTGCCAGCTCAGCTCTCCTCGGACAAAGCAAGGAGCAGTTCTTC
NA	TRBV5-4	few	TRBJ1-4	CASSQHKEKLFF	TGTGCCAGCAGTCAACATAAGGAAAAACTGTTTTTT
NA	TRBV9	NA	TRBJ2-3	CASSPSGYTDTQYF	TGTGCCAGCAGTCCTTCAGGGTACACAGATACGCAGTATTTT
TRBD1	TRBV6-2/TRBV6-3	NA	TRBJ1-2	CASSNSRDRGGYTF	TGTGCCAGCAGTAACTCCCGGGACAGGGGTGGCTACACCTTC
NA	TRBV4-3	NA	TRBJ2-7	CASSQDTRTEQYF	TGCGCCAGCAGCCAAGATACTAGAACCGAGCAGTACTTC
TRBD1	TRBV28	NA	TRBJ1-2	CASSLSWRGQGGYTF	TGTGCCAGCAGTTTATCCTGGAGGGGACAGGGCGGCTACACCTTC
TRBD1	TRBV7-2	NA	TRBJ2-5	CASSLINRAGGTQYF	TGTGCCAGCAGCTTAATAAACCGGGCAGGGGGGACCCAGTACTTC
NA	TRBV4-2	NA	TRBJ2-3	CASSQEATRDTQYF	TGTGCCAGCAGCCAAGAAGCGACCCGGGATACGCAGTATTTT
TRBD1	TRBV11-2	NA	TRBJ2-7	CASSLRDRAPYEQYF	TGTGCCAGCAGCTTACGGGACAGGGCCCCCTACGAGCAGTACTTC
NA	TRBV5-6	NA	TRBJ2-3	CASSLFGQSTDTQYF	TGTGCCAGCAGCTTGTTTGGCCAATCCACAGATACGCAGTATTTT
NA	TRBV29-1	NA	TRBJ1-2	CSAGGDGYTF	TGCAGCGCCGGAGGGGATGGCTACACCTTC
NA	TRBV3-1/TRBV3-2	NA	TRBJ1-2	CASSPTVDYGHTF	TGTGCCAGCAGTCCCACAGTAGACTATGGCCACACCTTC
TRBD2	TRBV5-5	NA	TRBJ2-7	CASSLTGLAGGGEQYF	TGTGCCAGCAGCTTGACAGGGCTAGCGGGAGGAGGTGAGCAGTACTTC
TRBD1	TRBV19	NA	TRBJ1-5	CASSIPFDRGERQPQHF	TGTGCCAGTAGTATACCATTCGACAGGGGAGAACGTCAGCCCCAGCATTTT
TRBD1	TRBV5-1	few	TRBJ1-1	CAIRDRGVTMNTEAFF	TGCGCCATCCGGGACAGAGGTGTTACAATGAACACTGAAGCTTTCTTT
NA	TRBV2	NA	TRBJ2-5	CASSEPAVETQYF	TGTGCCAGCAGTGAACCCGCGGTGGAGACCCAGTACTTC
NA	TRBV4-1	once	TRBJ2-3	CASSQGGGLRDTQYF	TGCGCCAGCAGCCAAGGGGGGGGGCTTAGAGATACGCAGTATTTT
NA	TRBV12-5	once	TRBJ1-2	CASGFYRELNGYTF	TGTGCTAGTGGTTTTTACAGGGAACTTAATGGCTACACCTTC
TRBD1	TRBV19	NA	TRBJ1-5	CASSPGQGARVNQPQHF	TGTGCCAGTAGCCCGGGACAGGGGGCCAGAGTCAATCAGCCCCAGCATTTT
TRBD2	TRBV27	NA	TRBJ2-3	CASSRPLAGTDTQYF	TGTGCCAGCAGTAGACCCCTAGCGGGCACAGATACGCAGTATTTT
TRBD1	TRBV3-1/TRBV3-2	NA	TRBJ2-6	CASSSWTGAGANVLTF	TGTGCCAGCAGCTCCTGGACAGGGGCTGGGGCCAACGTCCTGACTTTC
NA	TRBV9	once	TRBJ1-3	CASSARGGFDSGNTIYF	TGTGCCAGCAGCGCCCGCGGGGGATTTGACTCTGGAAACACCATATATTTT
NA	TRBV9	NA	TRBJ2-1	CASSLGTLPNNEQFF	TGTGCCAGCAGCCTTGGGACTCTACCAAACAATGAGCAGTTCTTC
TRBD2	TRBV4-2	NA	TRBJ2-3	CASSHEPLLAPNTDTQYF	TGTGCCAGCAGCCACGAACCGCTACTAGCGCCCAACACAGATACGCAGTATTTT
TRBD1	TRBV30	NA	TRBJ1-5	CAWSLRDRANQPQHF	TGTGCCTGGAGTCTCCGGGACAGGGCAAATCAGCCCCAGCATTTT
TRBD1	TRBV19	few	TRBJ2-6	CASTLGQNLQGANVLTF	TGTGCCAGTACCTTGGGACAGAACCTCCAGGGGGCCAACGTCCTGACTTTC
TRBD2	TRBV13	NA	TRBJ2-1	CASSLVLAGVVEQFF	TGTGCCAGCAGCTTAGTACTAGCGGGGGTGGTTGAGCAGTTCTTC
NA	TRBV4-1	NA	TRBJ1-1	CASSQVFGQLLENTEAFF	TGCGCCAGCAGCCAAGTGTTTGGGCAGCTCTTAGAAAACACTGAAGCTTTCTTT
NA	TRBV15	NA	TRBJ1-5	CATSRDEVAGSNQPQHF	TGTGCCACCAGCAGAGATGAGGTCGCCGGGAGCAATCAGCCCCAGCATTTT
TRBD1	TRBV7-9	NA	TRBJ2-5	CASSLPGRGPETQYF	TGTGCCAGCAGCTTACCGGGCAGGGGGCCGGAGACCCAGTACTTC
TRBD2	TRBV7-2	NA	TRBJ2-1	CASSWGWVAGNEQFF	TGTGCCAGCAGCTGGGGGTGGGTAGCGGGGAATGAGCAGTTCTTC